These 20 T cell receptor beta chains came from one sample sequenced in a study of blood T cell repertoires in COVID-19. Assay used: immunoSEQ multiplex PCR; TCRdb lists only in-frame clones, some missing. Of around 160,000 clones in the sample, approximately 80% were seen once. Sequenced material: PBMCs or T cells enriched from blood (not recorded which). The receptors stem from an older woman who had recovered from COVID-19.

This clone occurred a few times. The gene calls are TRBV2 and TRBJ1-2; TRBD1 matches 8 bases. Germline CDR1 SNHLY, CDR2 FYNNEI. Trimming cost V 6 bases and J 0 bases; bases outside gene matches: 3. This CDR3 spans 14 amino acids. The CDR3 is CASRGTGANYGYTF. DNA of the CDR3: TGTGCCAGCAGGGGGACAGGAGCTAACTATGGCTACACCTTC. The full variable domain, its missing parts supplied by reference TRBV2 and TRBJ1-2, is EPEVTQTPSHQVTQMGQEVILRCVPISNHLYFYWYRQILGQKVEFLVSFYNNEISEKSEIFDDQFSVERPDGSNFTLKIRSTKLEDSAMYFCASRGTGANYGYTFGSGTRLTVV.

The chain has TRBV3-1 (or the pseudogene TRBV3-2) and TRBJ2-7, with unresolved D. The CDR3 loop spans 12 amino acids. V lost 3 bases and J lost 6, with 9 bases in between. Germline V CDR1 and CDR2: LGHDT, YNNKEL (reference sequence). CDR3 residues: CASSQRLGEQYF. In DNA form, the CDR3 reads TGTGCCAGCAGCCAGAGGCTGGGCGAGCAGTACTTC.

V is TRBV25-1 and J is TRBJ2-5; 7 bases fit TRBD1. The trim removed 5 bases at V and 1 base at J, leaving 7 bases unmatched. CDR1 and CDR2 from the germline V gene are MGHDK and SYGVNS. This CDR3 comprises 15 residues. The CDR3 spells CASSRTGLSQETQYF. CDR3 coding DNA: TGTGCCAGCAGTAGGACAGGCCTGTCCCAAGAGACCCAGTACTTC.

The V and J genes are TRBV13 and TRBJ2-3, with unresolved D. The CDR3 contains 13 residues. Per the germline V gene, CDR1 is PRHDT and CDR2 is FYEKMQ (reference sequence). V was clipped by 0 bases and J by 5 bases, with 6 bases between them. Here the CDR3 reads CASSLGPGDTQYF. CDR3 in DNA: TGTGCCAGCAGCTTAGGGCCGGGAGATACGCAGTATTTT.

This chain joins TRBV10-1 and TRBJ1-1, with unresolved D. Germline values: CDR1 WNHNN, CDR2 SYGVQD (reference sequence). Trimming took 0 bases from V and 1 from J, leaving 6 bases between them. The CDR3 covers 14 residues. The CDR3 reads CASSESGRNTEAFF. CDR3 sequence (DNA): TGCGCCAGCAGTGAGTCTGGCAGGAACACTGAAGCTTTCTTT.

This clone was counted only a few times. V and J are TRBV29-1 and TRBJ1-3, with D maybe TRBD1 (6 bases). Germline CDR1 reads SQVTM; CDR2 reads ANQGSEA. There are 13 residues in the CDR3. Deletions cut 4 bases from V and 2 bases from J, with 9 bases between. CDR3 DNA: TGCAGCGTTGTACAGGGAGCTGGAAACACCATATATTTT. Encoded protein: CSVVQGAGNTIYF.

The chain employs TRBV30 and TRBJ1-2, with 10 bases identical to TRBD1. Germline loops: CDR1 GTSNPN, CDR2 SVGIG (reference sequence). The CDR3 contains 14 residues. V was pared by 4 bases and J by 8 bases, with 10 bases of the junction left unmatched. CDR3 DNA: TGTGCCTGGACCCGGACAGGGGGGTCAGGGGGCTACACCTTC. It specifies CAWTRTGGSGGYTF.

The CDR3 bases are TGCGCCAGCAGCTTGGCCGGAGCGAACACCGGGGAGCTGTTTTTT. This gives the protein CASSLAGANTGELFF. The gene calls are TRBV5-1 and TRBJ2-2, with no clear D. Trimming pared 0 bases from V and 0 bases from J, leaving 6 bases between. Germline CDR1 reads SGHRS; CDR2 reads YFSETQ. The CDR3 sequence is 15 residues long. The complete variable domain, with remaining parts taken from reference TRBV5-1 and TRBJ2-2, reads KAGVTQTPRYLIKTRGQQVTLSCSPISGHRSVSWYQQTPGQGLQFLFEYFSETQRNKGNFPGRFSGRQFSNSRSEMNVSTLELGDSALYLCASSLAGANTGELFFGEGSRLTVL.

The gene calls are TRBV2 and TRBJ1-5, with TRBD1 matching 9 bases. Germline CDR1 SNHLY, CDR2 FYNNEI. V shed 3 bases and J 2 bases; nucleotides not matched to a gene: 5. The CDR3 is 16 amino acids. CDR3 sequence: CASSDSGDRGNQPQHF. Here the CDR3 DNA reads TGTGCCAGCAGTGACTCCGGGGACAGGGGCAATCAGCCCCAGCATTTT.

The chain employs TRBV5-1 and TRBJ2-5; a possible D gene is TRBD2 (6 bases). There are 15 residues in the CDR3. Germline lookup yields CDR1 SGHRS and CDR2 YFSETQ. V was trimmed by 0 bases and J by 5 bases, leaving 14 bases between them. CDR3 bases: TGCGCCAGCAGCTTGGGAGCGGCGGGGACGGAGACCCAGTACTTC. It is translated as CASSLGAAGTETQYF.

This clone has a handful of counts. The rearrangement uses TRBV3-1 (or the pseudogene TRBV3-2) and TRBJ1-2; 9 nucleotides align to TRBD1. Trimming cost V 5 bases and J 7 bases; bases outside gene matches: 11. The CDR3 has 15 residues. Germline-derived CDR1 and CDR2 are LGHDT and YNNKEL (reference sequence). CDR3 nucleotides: TGTGCCAGCAGCTCTTACTCCGGGACAGGGACTGGCTACACCTTC. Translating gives CASSSYSGTGTGYTF.

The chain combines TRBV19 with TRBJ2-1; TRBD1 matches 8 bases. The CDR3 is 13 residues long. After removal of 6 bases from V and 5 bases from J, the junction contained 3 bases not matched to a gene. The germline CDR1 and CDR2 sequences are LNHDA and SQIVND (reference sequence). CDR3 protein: CASRNRGNNEQFF. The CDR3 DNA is TGTGCCAGTAGGAACAGGGGGAACAATGAGCAGTTCTTC.

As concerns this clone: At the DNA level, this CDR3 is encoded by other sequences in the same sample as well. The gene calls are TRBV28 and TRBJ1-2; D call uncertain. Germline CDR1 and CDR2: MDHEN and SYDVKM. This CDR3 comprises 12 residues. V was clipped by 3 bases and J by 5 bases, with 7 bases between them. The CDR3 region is CASSLADYGYTF. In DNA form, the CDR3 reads TGTGCCAGCAGTTTGGCTGATTATGGCTACACCTTC.

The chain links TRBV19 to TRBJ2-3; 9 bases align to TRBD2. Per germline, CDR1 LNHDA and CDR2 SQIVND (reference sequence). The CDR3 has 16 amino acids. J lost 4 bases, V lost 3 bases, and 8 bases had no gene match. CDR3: CASSMGGGGAADTQYF. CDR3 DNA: TGTGCCAGTAGTATGGGCGGCGGGGGGGCCGCAGATACGCAGTATTTT.

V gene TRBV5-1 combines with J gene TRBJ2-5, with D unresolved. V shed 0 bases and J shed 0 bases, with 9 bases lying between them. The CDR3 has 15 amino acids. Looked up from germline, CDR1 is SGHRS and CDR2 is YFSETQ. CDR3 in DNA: TGCGCCAGCAGCTTGGGAAGTCTAAACCAAGAGACCCAGTACTTC. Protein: CASSLGSLNQETQYF.

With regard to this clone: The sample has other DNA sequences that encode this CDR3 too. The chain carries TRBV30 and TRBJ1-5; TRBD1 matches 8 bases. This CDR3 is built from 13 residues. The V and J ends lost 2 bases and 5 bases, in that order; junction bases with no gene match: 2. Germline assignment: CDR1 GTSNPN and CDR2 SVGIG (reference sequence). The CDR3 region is CAWSPGGDQPQHF. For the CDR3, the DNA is TGTGCCTGGAGTCCAGGGGGCGATCAGCCCCAGCATTTT.

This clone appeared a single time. The chain's CDR3 is CASSHPGGSGKNIQYF. Written as DNA, the CDR3 is TGTGCCAGCAGCCACCCGGGTGGTAGCGGCAAAAACATTCAGTACTTC. The genes are TRBV16 and TRBJ2-4, with D possibly TRBD2 on 6 matching bases. Germline loops: CDR1 KGHSY, CDR2 FQNENV. The length of the CDR3 is 16 residues. Trimming removed 3 bases from V and 3 bases from J, with 15 bases in between.

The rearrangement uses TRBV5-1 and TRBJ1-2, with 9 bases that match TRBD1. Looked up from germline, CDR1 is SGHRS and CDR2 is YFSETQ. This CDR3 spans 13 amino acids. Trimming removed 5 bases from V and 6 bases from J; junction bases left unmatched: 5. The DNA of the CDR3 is TGCGCCAGCAGAGGACAGGGGAGGGATGGCTACACCTTC. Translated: CASRGQGRDGYTF.

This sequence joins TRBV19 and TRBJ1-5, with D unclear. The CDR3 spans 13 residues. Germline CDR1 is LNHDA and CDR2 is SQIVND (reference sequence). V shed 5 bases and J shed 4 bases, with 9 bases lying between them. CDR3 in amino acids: CASSVGGNQPQHF. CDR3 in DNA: TGTGCCAGTAGTGTTGGCGGAAATCAGCCCCAGCATTTT. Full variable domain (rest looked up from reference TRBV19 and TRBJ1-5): DGGITQSPKYLFRKEGQNVTLSCEQNLNHDAMYWYRQDPGQGLRLIYYSQIVNDFQKGDIAEGYSVSREKKESFPLTVTSAQKNPTAFYLCASSVGGNQPQHFGDGTRLSIL.

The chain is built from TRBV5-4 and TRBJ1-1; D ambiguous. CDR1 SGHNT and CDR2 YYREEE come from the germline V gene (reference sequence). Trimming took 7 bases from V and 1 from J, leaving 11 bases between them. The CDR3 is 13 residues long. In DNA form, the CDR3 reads TGTGCCAGCGGTGCCCCGAGGAACACTGAAGCTTTCTTT. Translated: CASGAPRNTEAFF.